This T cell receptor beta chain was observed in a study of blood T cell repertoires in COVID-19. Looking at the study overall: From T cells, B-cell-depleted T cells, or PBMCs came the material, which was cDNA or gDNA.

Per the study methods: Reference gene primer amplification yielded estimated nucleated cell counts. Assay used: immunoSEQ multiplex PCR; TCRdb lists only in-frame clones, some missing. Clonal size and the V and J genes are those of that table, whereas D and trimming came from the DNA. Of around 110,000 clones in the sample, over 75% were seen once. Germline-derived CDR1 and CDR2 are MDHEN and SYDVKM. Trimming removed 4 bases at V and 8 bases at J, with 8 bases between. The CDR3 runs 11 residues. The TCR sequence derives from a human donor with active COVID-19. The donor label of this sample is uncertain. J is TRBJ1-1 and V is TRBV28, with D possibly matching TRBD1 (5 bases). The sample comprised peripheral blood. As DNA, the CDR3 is TGTGCCAGCAGTTATACAGGAGAAGCTTTCTTT. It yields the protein CASSYTGEAFF. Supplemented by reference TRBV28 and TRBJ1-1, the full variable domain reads DVKVTQSSRYLVKRTGEKVFLECVQDMDHENMFWYRQDPGLGLRLIYFSYDVKMKEKGDIPEGYSVSREKKERFSLILESASTNQTSMYLCASSYTGEAFFGQGTRLTVV.